This TCR beta chain derives from a study of cytomegalovirus exposure and HLA in healthy donors. The study, taken as a whole, reports: The presence/absence work took it that sequencing depth was about the same across donors. A later analysis appeared to link common viral pathogens to several of the most significant clusters.

Of note for this clone: Its antigen is undetermined.

The CDR3 covers 14 residues. Germline CDR1 MNHEY, CDR2 SMNVEV (reference sequence). Trimming cost V 4 bases and J 3 bases; bases outside gene matches: 4. PCR amplification relied on 60 Vbeta primers (plus 13 Jbeta primers). The protocol was immunoSEQ multiplex PCR, while the TCRdb copy is restricted to in-frame clones and leaves out a portion. The data contain around 150,000 clones, over 70% of them singletons. Sequencing used PBMCs. This receptor was identified in a young man in good health and CMV-seropositive. The chain recombines TRBV27 with TRBJ2-7; 9 bases agree with TRBD2. This CDR3 reads CASSSLAGIYEQYF. The CDR3 DNA sequence: TGTGCCAGCAGTTCCCTAGCGGGAATCTACGAGCAGTACTTC.